These 3 T cell receptor beta chains came from one sample sequenced in a study of vaccination and CD4 T cells after COVID-19. The treatment was: roughly nine-day PBMC culture with coronavirus spike peptide pools or control peptides (ViraFEST assay). CD4+ T cells that had been cultured provided DNA sequenced with the Oncomine TCR Beta short-read assay. One entry per CDR3 protein results from TCRdb running MiXCR on the PCR reads. The sample lists some 14,000 distinct CDR3 sequences; around 30% were seen once. Their antigens are not known. Sequenced here: CD4+ T cells from blood, cultured in vitro, sampled before SARS-CoV-2 vaccination. These receptors were taken from a human donor who received a COVID-19 vaccine.

The genes are TRBV6-5 and TRBJ1-1, with D hard to call. V lost 2 bases, J lost 0 bases, and 10 bases lay in between. Looked up from germline, CDR1 is MNHEY and CDR2 is SVGAGI. CDR3 length: 15 residues. DNA for the CDR3: TGTGCCAGCAGTTACGGAGGGCCCATGAACACTGAAGCTTTCTTT. It translates to CASSYGGPMNTEAFF.

This rearrangement joins TRBV18 to TRBJ2-7; D is tentatively TRBD1 or TRBD2 (6 bases each). Germline V lookup: CDR1 KGHSH, CDR2 LQKENI. This CDR3 has 14 amino acids. Deletions cut 4 bases from V and 2 bases from J, with 12 bases between. The CDR3 DNA follows: TGTGCCAGCTCACAGGGGGAGGACCCCTACGAGCAGTACTTC. Translating gives CASSQGEDPYEQYF.

There are a few counts of this clonotype. CDR3 residues: CSASSGTAYEQYF. The DNA for the CDR3 is TGCAGTGCTAGCTCCGGGACCGCCTACGAGCAGTACTTC. This chain uses TRBV20-1 with TRBJ2-7; either TRBD1 or TRBD2 may supply D (5 bases each). The germline gives CDR1 DFQATT, CDR2 SNEGSKA (reference sequence). This CDR3 is 13 amino acids long. The V gene lost 3 bases and the J gene lost 2 bases, with 11 bases spanning the gap.